This TCR beta chain came from a study of early T cells in non-severe SARS-CoV-2 infection. Study-level information: Sequencing input comprised bulk RNA from unsorted whole blood; chain pairing was not available. Whole-study results and caveats: Reliance on VDJdb matching favored anti-spike CD8 responses; private and CD4 specificities were missed.

Researchers tagged individual cDNA molecules with unique molecular identifiers. TCRdb used MiXCR to reprocess the 5' RACE reads, holding one entry per CDR3 protein. This table has roughly 58,000 distinct CDR3 sequences, around an eighth appearing once. This clonotype was counted only a few times. Its target is not known. From germline, CDR1 is SGHTA and CDR2 FQGNSA. V was cut by 1 base and J by 5 bases, with 5 bases left in between. This CDR3 contains 12 residues. Sequencing input: whole blood. The source is an adult who was a healthcare worker with PCR-confirmed SARS-CoV-2 infection or an uninfected control (not recorded which). The chain uses TRBV7-2 and TRBJ1-1; D remains unclear. CDR3 coding DNA: TGTGCCAGCAGCTTAGGGAGGACTGAAGCTTTCTTT. It codes for CASSLGRTEAFF.